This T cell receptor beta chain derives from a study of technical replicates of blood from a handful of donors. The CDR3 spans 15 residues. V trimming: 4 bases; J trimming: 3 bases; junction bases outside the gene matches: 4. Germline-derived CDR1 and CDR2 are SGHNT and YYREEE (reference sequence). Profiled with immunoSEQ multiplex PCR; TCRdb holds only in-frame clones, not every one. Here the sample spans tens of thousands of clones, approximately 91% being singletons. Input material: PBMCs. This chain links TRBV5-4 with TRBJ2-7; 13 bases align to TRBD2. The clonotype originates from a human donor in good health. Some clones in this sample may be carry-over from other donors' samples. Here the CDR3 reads CASSPGLAGDYEQYF. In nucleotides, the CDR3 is TGTGCCAGCAGCCCAGGACTAGCGGGAGACTACGAGCAGTACTTC.